The 20 T cell receptor beta chains reported below all come from one sample, sequenced in a study of T cells in localized non-small cell lung cancer. Method: immunoSEQ multiplex PCR; TCRdb's copy keeps in-frame clones and lacks some. The data hold about 33,000 clones, with roughly 90% observed a single time. The sequencing used peripheral blood, collected before any cancer treatment. Every receptor here comes from a man aged 35-75 years with stage I lung adenocarcinoma.

The rearrangement joins TRBV19 to TRBJ2-2, with 7 bases fitting TRBD1. The V and J ends lost 7 bases and 7 bases, in that order; junction bases with no gene match: 6. The CDR3 covers 13 residues. Germline loops: CDR1 LNHDA, CDR2 SQIVND (reference sequence). CDR3 residues: CASNTQGVGELFF. The DNA for the CDR3 is TGTGCCAGTAATACTCAGGGGGTCGGGGAGCTGTTTTTT.

This clone showed up just once. V gene TRBV6-1 combines with J gene TRBJ2-2; 7 bases are shared with TRBD1. Unmatched junction bases numbered 3, after V lost 3 bases and J lost 5 bases. CDR3 length equals 14 residues. Germline CDR1 reads MNHNS; CDR2 reads SASEGT. CDR3 sequence: CASSERGRTGELFF. CDR3 sequence (DNA): TGTGCCAGCAGTGAGAGGGGGCGGACCGGGGAGCTGTTTTTT.

The chain employs TRBV6-1 and TRBJ2-5; TRBD1 matches at 9 bases. The CDR3 spans 15 residues. From germline, CDR1 is MNHNS and CDR2 SASEGT. J lost 5 bases, V lost 8 bases, and 12 bases had no gene match. CDR3 coding DNA: TGTGCCAGCGGGACACCGGGACAGGGAGTCGAGACCCAGTACTTC. It yields the protein CASGTPGQGVETQYF.

The chain couples TRBV6-4 to TRBJ1-1; perhaps TRBD1 as D (6 bases). Germline V gene lookup returns CDR1 MRHNA and CDR2 SNTAGT. The CDR3 totals 13 residues. V shed 0 bases and J shed 9 bases, with 11 bases lying between them. The CDR3 nucleotides read TGTGCCAGCAGTGACTCGACGCGGGACAAAGCTTTCTTT. The encoded protein is CASSDSTRDKAFF.

The genes are TRBV6-5 and TRBJ1-2, with 9 bases matching TRBD1. The J segment lost 5 bases and the V segment lost 0 bases, leaving 4 bases of the junction unmatched. Germline V lookup: CDR1 MNHEY, CDR2 SVGAGI. The CDR3 sequence is 15 residues long. The CDR3 region is CASSYSGQGLYGYTF. Written as DNA, the CDR3 is TGTGCCAGCAGTTACTCAGGACAGGGGTTGTATGGCTACACCTTC.

The rearrangement links TRBV7-8 to TRBJ1-2; D is unresolved. Looked up from germline, CDR1 is SGHVS and CDR2 is FQNEAQ. The CDR3 loop spans 14 amino acids. Between the trimmed V and J ends, which lost 1 base and 8 bases, there was a span of 14 bases. For the CDR3, the DNA is TGTGCCAGCAGCTTAGTAAGGTCGTCTGGGGGCTACACCTTC. It encodes CASSLVRSSGGYTF.

The chain links TRBV7-2 to TRBJ2-7; 8 bases align to TRBD2. The CDR3 runs to 15 residues. The V gene's germline CDR1 is SGHTA and CDR2 FQGNSA. V dropped 1 base and J dropped 3; count of bases not matched to a gene: 5. This chain's CDR3 is CASSLDSGGNYEQYF. The CDR3 nucleotides read TGTGCCAGCAGCTTAGACAGCGGGGGAAACTACGAGCAGTACTTC. Combining the CDR3 with reference TRBV7-2 and TRBJ2-7 gives the whole variable domain GAGVSQSPSNKVTEKGKDVELRCDPISGHTALYWYRQSLGQGLEFLIYFQGNSAPDKSGLPSDRFSAERTGGSVSTLTIQRTQQEDSAVYLCASSLDSGGNYEQYFGPGTRLTVT.

This clone was detected once. The chain has TRBV9 and TRBJ2-6; D is ambiguous. The CDR3 sequence is 15 residues long. Per germline, CDR1 SGDLS and CDR2 YYNGEE. Trimming took 3 bases from V and 4 from J, leaving 11 bases between them. The CDR3 loop reads CASSEAGDGANVLTF. CDR3 coding DNA: TGTGCCAGCAGCGAGGCCGGAGACGGGGCCAACGTCCTGACTTTC.

The rearrangement uses TRBV7-8 and TRBJ2-7; possible D gene TRBD1, 6 bases. Per the germline V gene, CDR1 is SGHVS and CDR2 is FQNEAQ. CDR3 length equals 13 residues. The ends were cut back, 2 bases at V and 5 bases at J, with 10 bases in the middle. CDR3 bases: TGTGCCAGCAGCTTAACAGGGAACCACGAGCAGTACTTC. Residues: CASSLTGNHEQYF.

This clone was recorded once. This chain connects TRBV11-2 to TRBJ1-1; D gene uncertain. Germline V CDR1 and CDR2: SGHAT, FQNNGV. The CDR3 sequence is 14 residues long. V was pared by 3 bases and J by 6 bases, with 14 bases between. CDR3 bases: TGTGCCAGCAGCTTTCCGCCACCGAGAGCTGAAGCTTTCTTT. It encodes CASSFPPPRAEAFF.

CDR3 nucleotides: TGTGCCAGCAGCCAAGAACCTTCCGGGACAGGGGGCTGGAACACTGAAGCTTTCTTT. Amino acid sequence: CASSQEPSGTGGWNTEAFF. This chain links TRBV4-2 with TRBJ1-1; 12 nucleotides agree with TRBD1. Germline V gene lookup returns CDR1 LGHNA and CDR2 YNFKEQ. V was pared by 0 bases and J by 1 base, with 9 bases of the junction left unmatched. The CDR3 is 19 residues long.

Only one count was recorded for this clone. The chain links TRBV7-2 to TRBJ2-2; D possibly corresponds to TRBD1 (6 bases). The germline V gene encodes CDR1 SGHTA and CDR2 FQGNSA. The CDR3 length is 12 residues. Trimming pared 2 bases from V and 13 bases from J, leaving 11 bases between. CDR3 amino acids: CASSLFGGGLFF. The CDR3 nucleotides are TGTGCCAGCAGCTTATTTGGGGGCGGGCTGTTTTTT.

This chain links TRBV27 with TRBJ2-7, with D unresolved. Germline V lookup: CDR1 MNHEY, CDR2 SMNVEV (reference sequence). The CDR3 loop spans 13 amino acids. V lost 3 bases to trimming and J lost 3 bases, with 9 bases between them. The CDR3 nucleotides are TGTGCCAGCAGTTTTGGAACAGTCTACGAGCAGTACTTC. It encodes CASSFGTVYEQYF.

V gene TRBV18 combines with J gene TRBJ1-1; D remains ambiguous. CDR1 is KGHSH, CDR2 LQKENI, per germline. V lost 1 base to trimming and J lost 0 bases, with 15 bases between them. The CDR3 spans 17 residues. Here the CDR3 DNA reads TGTGCCAGCTCACCACGCGGCGGGAGCAGACTGAACACTGAAGCTTTCTTT. Translating it yields CASSPRGGSRLNTEAFF.

This chain joins TRBV7-2 and TRBJ2-1; TRBD1 matches at 9 bases. Unmatched junction bases numbered 7, after V lost 0 bases and J lost 4 bases. The CDR3 is 17 amino acids. Germline CDR1 SGHTA, CDR2 FQGNSA. The DNA of the CDR3 is TGTGCCAGCAGCTTAGCGCTGGGACAGGGACTATACAATGAGCAGTTCTTC. Translating gives CASSLALGQGLYNEQFF.

The rearrangement joins TRBV6-1 to TRBJ1-4, with TRBD1 matching over 9 bases. The CDR3 runs to 14 residues. Germline trimming cut 7 bases from V and 4 bases from J; bases unmatched to any gene: 4. The germline CDR1 and CDR2 sequences are MNHNS and SASEGT. DNA of the CDR3: TGTGCCAGCAAGACAGGGGGTGGTAATGAAAAACTGTTTTTT. Translated: CASKTGGGNEKLFF.

The rearrangement joins TRBV9 to TRBJ1-6; D is perhaps TRBD1 (6 bases). V lost 4 bases and J 4 bases, leaving 15 bases between the germline ends. The CDR3 is 16 residues long. CDR1 and CDR2 (germline): SGDLS, YYNGEE. CDR3 loop: CASSPREQGYNSPLHF. CDR3 DNA sequence: TGTGCCAGCAGCCCTAGGGAACAGGGATATAATTCACCCCTCCACTTT.

The chain joins TRBV6-6 to TRBJ1-5, with 7 bases fitting TRBD1. The ends lost 8 bases at V and 4 bases at J; junction bases unmatched: 5. This CDR3 spans 13 amino acids. Looked up from germline, CDR1 is MNHNY and CDR2 is SVGAGI (reference sequence). CDR3 region: CASQWDRNQPQHF. The CDR3 region has the DNA TGTGCCAGCCAATGGGACAGAAATCAGCCCCAGCATTTT.

The DNA of the CDR3 is TGCGCCAGCAGCCCCCCCCGCTCGACCGGGGAGCTGTTTTTT. Translated, it gives CASSPPRSTGELFF. This chain links TRBV5-1 with TRBJ2-2; D not certain. This CDR3 has 14 residues. Germline V CDR1 and CDR2: SGHRS, YFSETQ. Trimming removed 4 bases from V and 5 bases from J, with 12 bases in between. Based on the CDR3 plus reference TRBV5-1 and TRBJ2-2, the full variable domain is KAGVTQTPRYLIKTRGQQVTLSCSPISGHRSVSWYQQTPGQGLQFLFEYFSETQRNKGNFPGRFSGRQFSNSRSEMNVSTLELGDSALYLCASSPPRSTGELFFGEGSRLTVL.

J is TRBJ1-4 and V is TRBV5-1; unclear D gene. There are 16 residues in the CDR3. Germline CDR1 SGHRS, CDR2 YFSETQ. Trimming removed 4 bases at V and 5 bases at J, with 18 bases between. Here the CDR3 DNA reads TGCGCCAGCAGCGAGGCCTCTTTTGTGGGGAATGAAAAACTGTTTTTT. As protein: CASSEASFVGNEKLFF.